This T cell receptor beta chain was profiled in a study of spatial heterogeneity in lung cancer. As for the study in general: Raw sequencing reads included, on average, more than ten appearances of each unique TCR and UMI combination.

Germline V CDR1 and CDR2: SNHLY, FYNNEI. Trimming took 1 base from V and 2 from J, leaving 2 bases between them. There are 12 residues in the CDR3. In this sample, this clonotype turned up many times. Its antigen is not identified. Time point here: sample taken at primary tumor resection. The donor population consisted of approximately 70 patients with untreated, early-stage non-small cell lung cancer. Individually, TCR cDNA molecules were each labelled with a unique molecular identifier. One entry per CDR3 protein, called by TCRdb with MiXCR from the 5' RACE reads. In the table there are about 12,000 distinct CDR3 sequences, roughly 5% of which are singletons. Regarding the study as a whole: Expanded intratumoral alpha and beta TCR counts tracked tumor mutation counts.

The TCR comes from a male donor with early-stage non-small cell lung cancer. This specimen was lung tumor tissue, taken at surgery. The chain links TRBV2 to TRBJ2-5; no definite D call. The CDR3 reads CASSEEQETQYF. The CDR3 DNA sequence: TGTGCCAGCAGTGAAGAGCAAGAGACCCAGTACTTC.